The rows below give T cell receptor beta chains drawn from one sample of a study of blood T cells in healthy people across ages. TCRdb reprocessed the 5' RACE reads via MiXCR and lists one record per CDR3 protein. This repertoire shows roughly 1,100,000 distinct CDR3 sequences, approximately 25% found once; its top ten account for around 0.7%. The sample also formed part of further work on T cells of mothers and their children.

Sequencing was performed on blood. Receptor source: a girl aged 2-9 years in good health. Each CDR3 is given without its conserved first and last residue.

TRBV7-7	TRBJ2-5	ASSPDPAKPETQY
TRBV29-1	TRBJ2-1	SVEGLAGGSYNEQF
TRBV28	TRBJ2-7	ASRGTDGLYEQY
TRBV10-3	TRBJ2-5	AIQTGAQETQY
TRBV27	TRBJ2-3	ASSLFGAWTSGSTDTQY
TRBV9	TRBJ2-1	ASSVDSEEQF
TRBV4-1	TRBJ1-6	ASSQDTGDGSPLH
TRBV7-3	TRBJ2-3	ASSLPGLLY
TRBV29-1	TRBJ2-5	SGGGRQETQY
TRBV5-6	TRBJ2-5	ASSLVDPLDVGETQY
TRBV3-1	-	ASSPVRSWRGPSYEQY
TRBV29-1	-	SVEDGGALEQF
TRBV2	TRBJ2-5	ASSEVGIGGETQY
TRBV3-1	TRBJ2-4	ASSHAGGKNIQY
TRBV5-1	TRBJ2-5	ASSLAKLGGQETQY
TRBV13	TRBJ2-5	ASSTRDQETQY
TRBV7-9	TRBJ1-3	ASSSRQGKDDTIY
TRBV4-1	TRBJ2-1	ASSQRLAAPYNEQF
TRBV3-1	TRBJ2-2	ASNGGGGELF
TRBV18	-	ASSPPTWPAAYEQY
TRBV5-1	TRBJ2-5	ASNPGEGETQY
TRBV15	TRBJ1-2	ATSRDHQGYGYT
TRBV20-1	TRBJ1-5	SANLWGKDQPQH
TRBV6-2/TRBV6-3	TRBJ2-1	ASSSGGALGRKF
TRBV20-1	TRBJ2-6	SARDGGSGADVLT
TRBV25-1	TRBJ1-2	ASSEPGELNYGYT
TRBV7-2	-	ASSPDGYYEQY
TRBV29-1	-	SVHTGIETQY
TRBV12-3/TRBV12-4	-	ASSGSLTYEQY